This record concerns one T cell receptor (beta chain) sequence. Its matching antigen is unknown. The entry originates in a study of CD8+ T cells in alopecia areata. Study-wide background: Patients in the treated group were given tofacitinib by mouth, 5 to 10 mg twice a day. Patients took tofacitinib for 6 to 18 months, followed by 6 drug-free months.

Findings and caveats of the study: Compared with mice, patients displayed less clear TCR sharing, possibly for HLA-related reasons.

CDR3 length equals 14 residues. V was pared by 0 bases and J by 2 bases, with 8 bases between. CDR1 and CDR2 from the germline V gene are SGHDT and YYEEEE. The sample's treatment: oral pan-JAK inhibitor, 5-10 mg twice daily. Researchers took lesional scalp punch biopsies and peripheral blood from people who were alopecia areata patients. RNA was isolated and reverse transcribed to cDNA, the sequencing template. Method: immunoSEQ multiplex PCR; TCRdb's copy keeps in-frame clones and lacks some. The sample has 60,000 to 90,000 clones, around 66% seen once. The sequence came from a human donor with alopecia areata. The source was CD8+ T cells sorted from blood, collected at week 24, from a patient treated with tofacitinib. The V and J genes are TRBV5-6 and TRBJ1-1; D gene ambiguous. The CDR3 DNA sequence: TGTGCCAGCAGCTTGGTCTCTGGTAACACTGAAGCTTTCTTT. It codes for CASSLVSGNTEAFF.